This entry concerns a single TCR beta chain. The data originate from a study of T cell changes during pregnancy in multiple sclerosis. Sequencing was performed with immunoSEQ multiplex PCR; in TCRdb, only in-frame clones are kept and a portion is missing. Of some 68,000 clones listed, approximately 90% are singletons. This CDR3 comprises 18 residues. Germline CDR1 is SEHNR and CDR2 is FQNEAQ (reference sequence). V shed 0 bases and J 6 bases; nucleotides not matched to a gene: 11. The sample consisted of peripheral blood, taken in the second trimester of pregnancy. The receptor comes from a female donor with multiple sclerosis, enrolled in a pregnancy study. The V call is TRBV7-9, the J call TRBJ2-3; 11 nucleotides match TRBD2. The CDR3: CASSLALSLAGVVDTQYF. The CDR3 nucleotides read TGTGCCAGCAGCTTAGCGCTGTCACTAGCGGGAGTCGTCGATACGCAGTATTTT.